The entry below gives a single T cell receptor beta chain sequence along with its context. The antigen is undetermined. Germline V gene sequence: CDR1 MGHDK, CDR2 SYGVNS. The CDR3 consists of 14 residues. The V segment lost 8 bases and the J segment 6 bases; nucleotides outside the gene matches: 8. MiXCR, run by TCRdb on the reads, gives a single entry per CDR3 protein. This sample yields about 250,000 distinct CDR3 sequences, of which over 15% are seen a single time; less than 60% belongs to the top ten. This sample is part of a study of T cell repertoires in cytomegalovirus infection. Study-wide results and limits: The response measured ex vivo was dominated by TCR beta clonotypes (HLA-C-restricted and CMV-specific).

Sequencing input: CD8+ T cells from PBMCs. The V and J genes are TRBV25-1 and TRBJ2-1; 9 bases match TRBD1. This receptor was identified in a human donor in good health (CMV status not recorded). Some clones in this sample may be carry-over from other donors' samples. In nucleotides, the CDR3 is TGTGCCAGCGCCCCGGGACAGGGTTTCAATGAGCAGTTCTTC. Translated: CASAPGQGFNEQFF.